This note documents a single T cell receptor (beta chain) sequence. Its antigen is unknown. This sample stems from a study of shared clonotypes between healthy human individuals. In the authors' workflow: Quality scores were absent from the junction-only immunoSEQ sequences, so filtering differed. Libraries were prepared by immunoSEQ multiplex PCR; TCRdb keeps only in-frame clonotypes and omits some of them. D and trimming come from the DNA, and the V and J calls and clone size come from that table. The sample includes about 660,000 clones, roughly 70% seen only once; the top ten take over 1.5%. Negatively enriched CD4+ T cells were divided by CD45RA into naive and memory. Study outcomes and limitations: For naive CD4 cells, around 5% of clonotypes were shared across four donors. Naive subsets tended to show greater estimated richness than memory subsets.

V was shortened by 6 bases and J by 5 bases, with 10 bases between the two germline ends. The CDR3 totals 13 residues. Germline V gene lookup returns CDR1 SNHLY and CDR2 FYNNEI. This chain links TRBV2 with TRBJ2-2, with D tentatively TRBD1 (6 bases). The sequencing input was memory CD4+ T cells sorted from blood. The subset was: CD45RA-negative fraction. This TCR derives from a woman under 40 in good health. The CDR3 loop reads CASRNTGTGELFF. The DNA of the CDR3 is TGTGCCAGCAGGAACACAGGGACCGGGGAGCTGTTTTTT.